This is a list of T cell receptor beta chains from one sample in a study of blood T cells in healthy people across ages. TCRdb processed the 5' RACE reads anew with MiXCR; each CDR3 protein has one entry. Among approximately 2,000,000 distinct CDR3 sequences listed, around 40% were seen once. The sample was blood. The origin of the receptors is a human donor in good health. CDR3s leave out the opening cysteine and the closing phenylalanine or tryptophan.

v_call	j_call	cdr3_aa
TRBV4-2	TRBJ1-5	ASSQDWVSNQPQH
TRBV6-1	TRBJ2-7	ASSGLPGGSGQSSYEQY
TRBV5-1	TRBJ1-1	ASSLGGQGETEAF
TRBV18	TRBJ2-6	ASSLGQAGLSVLT
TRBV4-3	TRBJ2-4	ASSQGYSIGGGPRIQY
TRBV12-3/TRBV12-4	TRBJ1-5	ASRQGQGLGLGQPQH
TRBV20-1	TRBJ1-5	SALGPNQPQH
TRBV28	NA	ASSIRGRIQY
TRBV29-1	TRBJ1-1	STPGEVNTEAF
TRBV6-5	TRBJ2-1	ASKGAYNEQF
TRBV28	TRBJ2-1	VSSPPASNEQF
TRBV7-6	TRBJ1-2	ASSSWIDSSQANYGYT
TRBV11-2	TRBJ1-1	ASSLGGHAF
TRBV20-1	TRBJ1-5	SANQKEDQPQH
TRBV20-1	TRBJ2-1	NARLRAYNEQF
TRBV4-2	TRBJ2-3	ASSQVRGGPVTDTQY
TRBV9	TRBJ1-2	ASSALDRGDGYT
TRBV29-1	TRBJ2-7	NAQLQGYEQY
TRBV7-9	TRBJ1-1	ASSLGSGGLLNTEAF